Below are 15 T cell receptor beta chains sequenced from a single sample in a study of CD8+CD57+ T cells in acquired aplastic anemia. Genomic DNA, serving as template, underwent TCR beta VDJ and CDR3 profiling. Via MiXCR, TCRdb re-called the reads, giving one row per CDR3 protein. The repertoire holds 200,000 or so distinct CDR3 sequences, over 60% seen once, with under 60% in the top ten. The sample consisted of sorted CD4+, CD8+, or CD8+CD57+ T cells (not recorded which) from PBMCs. All receptors derive from a human donor with severe aplastic anemia or a healthy control (not recorded which).

The V gene is TRBV7-2, the J gene TRBJ1-1, with TRBD1 identical over 12 bases. V trimming: 5 bases; J trimming: 12 bases; junction bases outside the gene matches: 4. Germline-derived CDR1 and CDR2 are SGHTA and FQGNSA. This CDR3 has 12 amino acids. CDR3 coding DNA: TGTGCCAGCAGCGGGACAGGGGGCGCGTCTTTCTTT. Protein: CASSGTGGASFF. The whole variable domain, remainder taken from reference TRBV7-2 and TRBJ1-1, is GAGVSQSPSNKVTEKGKDVELRCDPISGHTALYWYRQSLGQGLEFLIYFQGNSAPDKSGLPSDRFSAERTGGSVSTLTIQRTQQEDSAVYLCASSGTGGASFFGQGTRLTVV.

This clonotype occurred a few times. The rearrangement joins TRBV7-9 to TRBJ2-7, with D possibly TRBD1 on 5 matching bases. The CDR3 spans 13 residues. V lost 3 bases and J lost 2, with 8 bases in between. The germline CDR1 and CDR2 sequences are SEHNR and FQNEAQ (reference sequence). The CDR3 reads CASSLQGAYEQYF. DNA for the CDR3: TGTGCCAGCAGCTTGCAGGGTGCCTACGAGCAGTACTTC.

The CDR3 bases are TGTGCCAGTGGGTGGGAGGGAGTCGTCAGCTACACCTTC. It translates to CASGWEGVVSYTF. The chain has TRBV7-2 and TRBJ1-2, with D unclear. From germline, CDR1 is SGHTA and CDR2 FQGNSA. Trimming shortened V by 9 bases and J by 9 bases, and 20 bases separated the two germline ends. The CDR3 has 13 residues. Full variable domain (outside the CDR3, taken from reference TRBV7-2 and TRBJ1-2): GAGVSQSPSNKVTEKGKDVELRCDPISGHTALYWYRQSLGQGLEFLIYFQGNSAPDKSGLPSDRFSAERTGGSVSTLTIQRTQQEDSAVYLCASGWEGVVSYTFGSGTRLTVV.

V usage is TRBV7-2 and J usage is TRBJ1-6; 7 positions agree with TRBD1. The CDR3 runs 14 residues. The ends lost 3 bases at V and 10 bases at J; junction bases unmatched: 6. Germline CDR1 is SGHTA and CDR2 is FQGNSA. The DNA of the CDR3 is TGTGCCAGCAGCTTGGAGGGGGCAGACTCACCCCTCCACTTT. It yields the protein CASSLEGADSPLHF.

A few counts support this clonotype. The rearrangement links TRBV2 to TRBJ2-7, with a weak D call TRBD2 (5 bases). V was pared by 4 bases and J by 4 bases, with 14 bases between. Per the germline V gene, CDR1 is SNHLY and CDR2 is FYNNEI. The CDR3 has 14 residues. CDR3 amino acids: CASSVQRSGYEQYF. The CDR3 region has the DNA TGTGCCAGCAGTGTCCAGCGTTCGGGGTACGAGCAGTACTTC.

This clonotype was picked up many times. The chain employs TRBV6-5 and TRBJ1-5; D ambiguous. This CDR3 contains 14 residues. Germline CDR1 MNHEY, CDR2 SVGAGI. V lost 0 bases to trimming and J lost 2 bases, with 5 bases between them. The CDR3 DNA reads TGTGCCAGCAGTTACTCGGAGGGCAATCAGCCCCAGCATTTT. Residues: CASSYSEGNQPQHF.

The genes are TRBV19 and TRBJ1-3; D uncertain. V lost 6 bases and J lost 1, with 10 bases in between. CDR1 LNHDA and CDR2 SQIVND come from the germline V gene (reference sequence). The CDR3 covers 14 residues. The CDR3, as DNA: TGTGCCAGTAGAAGGCGGTCGTCTGGAAACACCATATATTTT. It specifies CASRRRSSGNTIYF. The full variable domain, with the rest looked up from reference TRBV19 and TRBJ1-3, is DGGITQSPKYLFRKEGQNVTLSCEQNLNHDAMYWYRQDPGQGLRLIYYSQIVNDFQKGDIAEGYSVSREKKESFPLTVTSAQKNPTAFYLCASRRRSSGNTIYFGEGSWLTVV.

The gene calls are TRBV7-3 and TRBJ2-2, with TRBD1 as a possible D gene (5 bases). Germline V gives CDR1 SGHTA, CDR2 FQGTGA. V lost 5 bases and J lost 3, with 10 bases in between. This CDR3 has 14 amino acids. The CDR3 here is CASSPKQDTGELFF. The CDR3, as DNA: TGTGCCAGCAGCCCGAAACAGGACACCGGGGAGCTGTTTTTT. The full variable domain, completed using reference TRBV7-3 and TRBJ2-2, is GAGVSQTPSNKVTEKGKYVELRCDPISGHTALYWYRQSLGQGPEFLIYFQGTGAADDSGLPNDRFFAVRPEGSVSTLKIQRTERGDSAVYLCASSPKQDTGELFFGEGSRLTVL.

The chain combines TRBV7-6 with TRBJ2-7; 13 bases map to TRBD2. The V segment lost 4 bases and the J segment 2 bases; nucleotides outside the gene matches: 2. The CDR3 totals 15 residues. CDR1 and CDR2 from the germline V gene are SGHVS and FNYEAQ. The CDR3 DNA is TGTGCCAGCAGCTCGGGACTAGCGGGGACCTACGAGCAGTACTTC. Its translation: CASSSGLAGTYEQYF.

This clonotype is medium-sized. This chain links TRBV15 with TRBJ2-1, with 9 positions matching TRBD2. Germline values: CDR1 LNHNV, CDR2 YYDKDF (reference sequence). The CDR3 extends over 15 amino acids. V was clipped by 1 base and J by 2 bases; unmatched bases: 0. The CDR3 DNA follows: TGTGCCACCAGCAGAGTAGCGGGGGCCTACAATGAGCAGTTCTTC. Translation gives CATSRVAGAYNEQFF. Filled out from reference TRBV15 and TRBJ2-1, the complete variable domain reads DAMVIQNPRYQVTQFGKPVTLSCSQTLNHNVMYWYQQKSSQAPKLLFHYYDKDFNNEADTPDNFQSRRPNTSFCFLDIRSPGLGDTAMYLCATSRVAGAYNEQFFGPGTRLTVL.

The V gene is TRBV7-2, the J gene TRBJ1-1; no reliable D call. The V end lost 1 base, the J end lost 3 bases, and 9 bases lay between the germline ends. Germline assignment: CDR1 SGHTA and CDR2 FQGNSA. The length of the CDR3 is 14 residues. CDR3 in DNA: TGTGCCAGCAGCTTAGGAGGAGCGGACACTGAAGCTTTCTTT. It translates to CASSLGGADTEAFF.

The chain recombines TRBV2 with TRBJ1-5; D call uncertain. CDR3 size: 15 residues. Trimming took off 6 bases at V and 0 bases at J, with 12 bases between the two ends. CDR1 and CDR2 from the germline V gene are SNHLY and FYNNEI. DNA for the CDR3: TGTGCCAGCAGACTCTTAGGGAATAGCAATCAGCCCCAGCATTTT. Translated: CASRLLGNSNQPQHF. The full variable domain, with the rest looked up from reference TRBV2 and TRBJ1-5, is EPEVTQTPSHQVTQMGQEVILRCVPISNHLYFYWYRQILGQKVEFLVSFYNNEISEKSEIFDDQFSVERPDGSNFTLKIRSTKLEDSAMYFCASRLLGNSNQPQHFGDGTRLSIL.

The sample holds one count of this clonotype. The chain links TRBV7-8 to TRBJ1-2; D unresolved. Trimming cost V 5 bases and J 4 bases, with 8 bases left between them. Germline V gene sequence: CDR1 SGHVS, CDR2 FQNEAQ. The CDR3 loop spans 12 amino acids. The CDR3: CASSANLYGYTF. Written as DNA, the CDR3 is TGTGCCAGCAGCGCGAACCTCTATGGCTACACCTTC.

The V gene is TRBV2, the J gene TRBJ2-7; TRBD2 matches 14 bases. The CDR3 sequence is 21 residues long. Germline loops: CDR1 SNHLY, CDR2 FYNNEI. J lost 4 bases, V lost 6 bases, and 23 bases had no gene match. Here the CDR3 reads CASSIPGLAGAWAIWGYEQYF. The CDR3 bases are TGTGCCAGCAGCATACCGGGACTAGCGGGGGCCTGGGCGATATGGGGGTACGAGCAGTACTTC. Based on the CDR3 plus reference TRBV2 and TRBJ2-7, the full variable domain is EPEVTQTPSHQVTQMGQEVILRCVPISNHLYFYWYRQILGQKVEFLVSFYNNEISEKSEIFDDQFSVERPDGSNFTLKIRSTKLEDSAMYFCASSIPGLAGAWAIWGYEQYFGPGTRLTVT.

V usage is TRBV20-1 and J usage is TRBJ2-7, with D perhaps TRBD2 (6 bases). The CDR3 has 12 amino acids. The ends were cut back, 1 base at V and 7 bases at J, with 11 bases in the middle. The germline CDR1 and CDR2 sequences are DFQATT and SNEGSKA (reference sequence). The CDR3, as DNA: TGCAGTGCTAGAGGTCCTAGCGAGGAGCAGTACTTC. This translates into CSARGPSEEQYF.